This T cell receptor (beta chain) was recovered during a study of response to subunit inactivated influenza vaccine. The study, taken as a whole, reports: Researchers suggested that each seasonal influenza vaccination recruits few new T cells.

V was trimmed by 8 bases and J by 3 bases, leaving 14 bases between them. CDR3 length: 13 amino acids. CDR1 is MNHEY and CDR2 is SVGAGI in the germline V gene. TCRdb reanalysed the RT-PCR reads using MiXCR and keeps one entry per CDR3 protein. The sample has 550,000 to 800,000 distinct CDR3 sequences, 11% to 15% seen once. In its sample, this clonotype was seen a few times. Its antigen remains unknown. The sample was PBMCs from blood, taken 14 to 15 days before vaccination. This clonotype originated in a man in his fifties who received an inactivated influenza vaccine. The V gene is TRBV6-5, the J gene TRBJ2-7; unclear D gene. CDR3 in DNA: TGTGCCAGCGGTTGGCAGATAAGCTACGAGCAGTACTTC. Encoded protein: CASGWQISYEQYF.